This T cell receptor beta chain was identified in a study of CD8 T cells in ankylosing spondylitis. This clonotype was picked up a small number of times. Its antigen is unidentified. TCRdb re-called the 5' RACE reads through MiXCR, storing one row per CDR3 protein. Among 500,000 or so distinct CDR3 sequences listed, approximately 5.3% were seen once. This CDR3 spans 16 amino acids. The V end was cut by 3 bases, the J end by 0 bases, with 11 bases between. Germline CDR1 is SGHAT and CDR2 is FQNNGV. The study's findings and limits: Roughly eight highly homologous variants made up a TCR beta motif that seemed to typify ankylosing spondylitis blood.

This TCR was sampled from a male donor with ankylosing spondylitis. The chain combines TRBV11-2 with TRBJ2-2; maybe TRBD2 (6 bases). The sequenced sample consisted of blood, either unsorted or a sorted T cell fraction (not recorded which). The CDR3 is CASSLGLVTNTGELFF. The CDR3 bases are TGTGCCAGCAGCTTGGGACTGGTAACGAACACCGGGGAGCTGTTTTTT.